This T cell receptor (beta chain) was retrieved from a study of T cell responses to AZD1222 COVID-19 vaccine listed by TCRdb under 2021. About the study as a whole: AZD1222 recipients whose second dose came at about 4 weeks and those whose second dose came at about 12 weeks were combined into one group, since spike-specific TCR depth and breadth did not differ between the two schedules. A total of approximately 250 trial participants underwent TCR sequencing, of whom around 210 had received two doses of AZD1222 and around 25 had received two doses of the MenACWY control vaccine. Trial participants were enrolled into age subgroups of 18-55, 56-69 and 70-plus years, which contained 148, 28 and 57 TCR-sequenced participants, respectively.

The sample's time point label, in plain terms: baseline before first vaccination. Vaccinee samples came from UK trials COV001 and COV002, including a single-blind randomized controlled phase 2/3 trial of AZD1222 (ChAdOx1 nCoV-19) in healthy adults. For TCRbeta chain sequencing, PBMC samples were collected from trial participants at day 0 and at day 28 after the second dose. The CDR3 regions of human TCRbeta chains were subjected to immunosequencing. The authors' pipeline ran thus. TCRs in the repertoires were compared against a reference library of SARS-CoV-2-specific TCRs that had been generated with the MIRA antigen-specificity platform. Breadth was defined as the fraction of unique TCRs that were SARS-CoV-2-associated, and depth was defined as the fraction of total T cells that were SARS-CoV-2-associated. Using the MIRA data, each spike-specific TCR was mapped to the spike region that the TCR reacts to and placed in a CD4 or CD8 class. Log10-transformed breadth and depth values were compared by one-way ANOVA with Sidak's multiple comparisons tests. Imported from immuneACCESS, the table was reduced by TCRdb to in-frame sequences with V and J called. These copies leave out some clones; in studies compared against another copy, an unresolved V gene accounts for under half, and the cause of the remainder is not known. V and J calls and clone size follow that table, whereas D and trimming were derived from the DNA. This sample lists about 140,000 clones; almost 90% were detected once. About 3% of the sample belongs to the ten largest clones.

The CDR3 contains 17 residues, cysteine and phenylalanine counted. Only the CDR3 DNA stays, 51 bases, in frame from base 1. Via the germline V gene (reference sequence), CDR1 is GTSNPN and CDR2 SVGIG. Trimmed from V: 0 bases; trimmed from J: 7 bases; junction bases lacking a gene match: 12. With respect to this clone: Its antigen is currently not known. Base-call qualities are not available, and no considerably larger clone is one nucleotide away.

General conclusions and limits of the study: The whole spike protein was spanned by vaccine-associated CD4 TCRs, and dominant responses were seen in regions 160-218 and 743-854. Participants were mostly white British, with more females than males. The authors suggested clonal diversity may have been underestimated. Conclusions about previously exposed vaccinees are limited because only six or seven AZD1222 recipients were SARS-CoV-2 seropositive at baseline. No day 14 peak-response samples were available, so repertoires were characterized only after the peak T cell response. In the small 56-69-year group, the increase in depth fell short of significance, most likely because of low power. Reportedly, almost half of the unique spike-specific TCRs recognized epitopes lying outside the regions that are mutated in the B.1.351 and B.1.1.7 variants. After two AZD1222 doses, both the breadth and the depth of spike-specific TCRs were significantly higher than at day 0 and than in MenACWY recipients.

Sample: peripheral blood, taken on day 0 of AZD1222 vaccination. This receptor was identified in an adult in good health. This sequence uses TRBV30 and TRBJ2-1, with 10 bases aligning to TRBD2. The DNA sequence is given as TGTGCCTGGAGTGTAGTCGGTTGGAGTAGCGGGAGGAATGAGCAGTTCTTC. The resulting protein is CAWSVVGWSSGRNEQFF.